The TCR beta chain under discussion was sequenced for a study of blood T cells in healthy people across ages. Overall study: Template switching captured about one barcoded beta molecule per two T cells. Study conclusions and caveats: Long-lived donors exceeded aged donors in naive CD4+ cells and diversity.

A second PCR of roughly 7 to 11 cycles used a sample-barcoded 5' primer and a J-beta primer mix. Each of the cDNA molecules was tagged by a template-switch adaptor with 12 random nucleotides. All samples yielded 2.5 million or more CDR3-containing paired-end reads. From the 5' RACE reads, TCRdb called clonotypes with MiXCR, one entry per CDR3 protein. The sample records over 950,000 distinct CDR3 sequences, roughly 51% being singletons. Details on this clonotype: Its antigen is not known.

The length of the CDR3 is 16 residues. Germline assignment: CDR1 SGHTA and CDR2 FQGTGA. Deletions cut 5 bases from V and 1 base from J, with 18 bases between. The chain couples TRBV7-3 to TRBJ2-7, with D perhaps matching TRBD1 or TRBD2 (6 bases each). Sequencing input: blood. The TCR sequence derives from a woman aged 55-70 years in good health. The DNA of the CDR3 is TGTGCCAGCAGCCCAAAGGGGGGTCCACCTTCCTACGAGCAGTACTTC. Its protein is CASSPKGGPPSYEQYF.